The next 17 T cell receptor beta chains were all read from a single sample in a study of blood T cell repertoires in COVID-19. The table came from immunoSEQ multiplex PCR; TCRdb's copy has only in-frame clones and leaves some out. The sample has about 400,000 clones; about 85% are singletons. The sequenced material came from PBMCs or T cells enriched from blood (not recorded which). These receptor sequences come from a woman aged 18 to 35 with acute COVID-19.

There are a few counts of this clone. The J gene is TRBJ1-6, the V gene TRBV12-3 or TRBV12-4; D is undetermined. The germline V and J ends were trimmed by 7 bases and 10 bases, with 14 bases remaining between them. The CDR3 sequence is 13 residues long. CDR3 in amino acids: CASKGTSGSPLHF. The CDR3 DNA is TGTGCCAGCAAGGGCACCTCGGGGTCACCCCTCCACTTT.

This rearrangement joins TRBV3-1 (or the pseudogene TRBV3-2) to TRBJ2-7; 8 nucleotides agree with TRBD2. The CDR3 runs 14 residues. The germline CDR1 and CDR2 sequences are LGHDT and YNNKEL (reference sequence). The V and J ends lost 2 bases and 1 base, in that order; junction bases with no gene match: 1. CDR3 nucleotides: TGTGCCAGCAGCCAAACTAGCGGTTCCTACGAGCAGTACTTC. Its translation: CASSQTSGSYEQYF.

The CDR3 region is CASSPGTGSVPLHF. The CDR3 nucleotides are TGTGCCAGCTCACCAGGGACAGGGTCGGTCCCCCTCCACTTT. J is TRBJ1-6 and V is TRBV18, with 9 bases matching TRBD1. Losses at the gene ends were 2 bases for V and 13 bases for J; bases not matched to a gene: 6. There are 14 residues in the CDR3. Looked up from germline, CDR1 is KGHSH and CDR2 is LQKENI.

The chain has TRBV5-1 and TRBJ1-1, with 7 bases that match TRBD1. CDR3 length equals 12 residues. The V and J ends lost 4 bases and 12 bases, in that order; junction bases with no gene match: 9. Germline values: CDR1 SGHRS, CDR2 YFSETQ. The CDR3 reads CASSGQGEWTFF. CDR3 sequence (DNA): TGCGCCAGCAGCGGTCAGGGGGAATGGACTTTCTTT.

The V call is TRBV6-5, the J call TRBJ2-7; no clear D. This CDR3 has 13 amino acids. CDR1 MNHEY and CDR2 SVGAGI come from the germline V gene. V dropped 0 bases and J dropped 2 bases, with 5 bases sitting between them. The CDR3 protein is CASSYSSTYEQYF. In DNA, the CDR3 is TGTGCCAGCAGTTACTCGAGCACCTACGAGCAGTACTTC.

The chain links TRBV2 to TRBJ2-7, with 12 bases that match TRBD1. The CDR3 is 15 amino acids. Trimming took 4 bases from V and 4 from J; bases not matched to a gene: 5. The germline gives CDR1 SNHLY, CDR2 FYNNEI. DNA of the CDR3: TGTGCCAGCAGTGGGGGACAGGGGGCCTTTTACGAGCAGTACTTC. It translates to CASSGGQGAFYEQYF.

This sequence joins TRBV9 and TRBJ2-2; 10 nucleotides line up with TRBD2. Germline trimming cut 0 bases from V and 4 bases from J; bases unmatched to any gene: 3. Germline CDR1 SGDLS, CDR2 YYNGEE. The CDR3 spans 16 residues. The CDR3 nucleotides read TGTGCCAGCAGCGTAGAACTAGCGGGGCGCACCGGGGAGCTGTTTTTT. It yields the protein CASSVELAGRTGELFF.

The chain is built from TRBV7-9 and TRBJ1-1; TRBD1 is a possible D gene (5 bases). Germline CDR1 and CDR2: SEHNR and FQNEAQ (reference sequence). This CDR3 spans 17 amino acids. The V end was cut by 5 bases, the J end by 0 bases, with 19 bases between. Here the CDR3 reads CASSTWDWGLMNTEAFF. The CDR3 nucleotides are TGTGCCAGCAGCACCTGGGACTGGGGTCTAATGAACACTGAAGCTTTCTTT.

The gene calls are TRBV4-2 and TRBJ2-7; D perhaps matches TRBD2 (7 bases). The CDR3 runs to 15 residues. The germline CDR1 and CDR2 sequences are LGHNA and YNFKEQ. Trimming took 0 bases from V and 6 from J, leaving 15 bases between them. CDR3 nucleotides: TGTGCCAGCAGCCAAGAGCGGGGGCTAGTCGGCGAGCAGTACTTC. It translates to CASSQERGLVGEQYF.

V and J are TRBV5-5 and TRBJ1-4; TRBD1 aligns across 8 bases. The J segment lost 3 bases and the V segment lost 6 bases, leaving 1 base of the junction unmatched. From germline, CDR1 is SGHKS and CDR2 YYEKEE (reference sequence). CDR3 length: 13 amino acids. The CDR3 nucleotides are TGTGCCAGCAAGGACAGGGCTAATGAAAAACTGTTTTTT. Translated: CASKDRANEKLFF.

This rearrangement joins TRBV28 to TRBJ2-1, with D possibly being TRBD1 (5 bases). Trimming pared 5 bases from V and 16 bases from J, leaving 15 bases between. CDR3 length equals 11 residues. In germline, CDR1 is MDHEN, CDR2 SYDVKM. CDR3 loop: CASSPGPGQFF. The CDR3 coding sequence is TGTGCCAGCAGTCCAGGACCAGGACAATTCTTC.

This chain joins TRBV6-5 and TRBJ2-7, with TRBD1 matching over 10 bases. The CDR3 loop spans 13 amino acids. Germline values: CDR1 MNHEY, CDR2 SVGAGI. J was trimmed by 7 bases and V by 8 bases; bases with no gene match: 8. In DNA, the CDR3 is TGTGCCAGCTCGAGACAGGGGGCCAGGGAGCAGTACTTC. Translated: CASSRQGAREQYF.

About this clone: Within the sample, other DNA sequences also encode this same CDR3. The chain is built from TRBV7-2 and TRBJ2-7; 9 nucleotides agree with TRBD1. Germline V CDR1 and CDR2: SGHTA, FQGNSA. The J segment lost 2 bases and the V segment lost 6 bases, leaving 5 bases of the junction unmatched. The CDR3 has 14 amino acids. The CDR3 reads CASRPGTGPYEQYF. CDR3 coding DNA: TGTGCCAGCAGACCTGGGACAGGGCCCTACGAGCAGTACTTC.

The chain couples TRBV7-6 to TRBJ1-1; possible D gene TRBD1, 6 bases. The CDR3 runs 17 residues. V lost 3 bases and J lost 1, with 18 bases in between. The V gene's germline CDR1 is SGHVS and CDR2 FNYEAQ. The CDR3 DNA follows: TGTGCCAGCAGCTTGTCGGGCCAGGGGATGACGAACACTGAAGCTTTCTTT. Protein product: CASSLSGQGMTNTEAFF.

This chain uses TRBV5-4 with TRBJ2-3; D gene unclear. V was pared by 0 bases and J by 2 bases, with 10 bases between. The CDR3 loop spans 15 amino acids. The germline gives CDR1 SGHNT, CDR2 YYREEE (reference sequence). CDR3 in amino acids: CASSLESVLTDTQYF. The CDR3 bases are TGTGCCAGCAGCTTGGAGTCAGTCCTCACAGATACGCAGTATTTT.

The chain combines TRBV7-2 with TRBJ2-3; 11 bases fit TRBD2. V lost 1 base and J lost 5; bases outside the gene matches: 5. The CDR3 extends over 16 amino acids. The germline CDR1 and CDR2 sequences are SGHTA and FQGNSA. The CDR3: CASSLVPGLAGDTQYF. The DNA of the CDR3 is TGTGCCAGCAGCTTAGTTCCCGGACTAGCGGGAGATACGCAGTATTTT.

The CDR3 DNA sequence: TGTGCCAGCAGTTACTATCGGACTAGCGGGATTAACGAGCAGTACTTC. The encoded protein is CASSYYRTSGINEQYF. The genes are TRBV6-5 and TRBJ2-7, with 12 bases matching TRBD2. This CDR3 has 16 amino acids. The germline gives CDR1 MNHEY, CDR2 SVGAGI. V dropped 1 base and J dropped 5; count of bases not matched to a gene: 6.